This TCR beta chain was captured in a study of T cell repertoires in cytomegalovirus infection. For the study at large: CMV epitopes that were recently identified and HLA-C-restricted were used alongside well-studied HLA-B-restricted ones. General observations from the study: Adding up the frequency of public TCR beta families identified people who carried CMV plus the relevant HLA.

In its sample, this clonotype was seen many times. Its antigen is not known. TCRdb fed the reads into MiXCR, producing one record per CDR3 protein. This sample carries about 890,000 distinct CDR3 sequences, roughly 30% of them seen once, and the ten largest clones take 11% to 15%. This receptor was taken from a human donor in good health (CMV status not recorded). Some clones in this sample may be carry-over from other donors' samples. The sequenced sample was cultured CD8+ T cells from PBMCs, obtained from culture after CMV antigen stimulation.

For the CDR3, the DNA is TGTGCCAGCAGCCCCCCCTTCGGGACAGGGCGAAACACCATATATTTT. As protein: CASSPPFGTGRNTIYF. The chain has TRBV7-2 and TRBJ1-3, with 9 bases matching TRBD1. Germline V lookup: CDR1 SGHTA, CDR2 FQGNSA. The V and J ends lost 5 bases and 5 bases, in that order; junction bases with no gene match: 10. This CDR3 comprises 16 residues.